The 8 T cell receptor beta chains below were found in one sample sequenced in a study of OX40 agonist ivuxolimab in advanced cancers. TCRdb keeps only in-frame clones here, not all; method: immunoSEQ multiplex PCR. The repertoire holds roughly 56,000 clones, with approximately 85% as singletons. The source was CD4+ or CD8+ T cells sorted from blood, collected in a trial of the OX40 agonist ivuxolimab. The receptor source for this set is an adult with an advanced solid tumor such as melanoma, head and neck, liver or kidney cancer.

Regarding this clone: Its ends do not fully match the called genes, so a read error is possible. The rearrangement links TRBV7-7 to TRBJ2-5, with 7 bases fitting TRBD1. The CDR3 covers 13 residues. CDR1 and CDR2 (germline): SSHAT, FNYEAQ (reference sequence). CDR3 sequence (DNA): TGTGCTAGCAGCAGTGACAGGGTTGAGACCCAGTACTTC. It yields the protein CASSSDRVETQYF.

This chain links TRBV28 with TRBJ1-5, with 7 nucleotides matching TRBD1. CDR3 length: 18 amino acids. With V trimmed by 0 bases and J by 2 bases, 10 bases remained unmatched. CDR1 and CDR2 from the germline V gene are MDHEN and SYDVKM. This chain's CDR3 is CASSLWARGKLGNQPQHF. The DNA for the CDR3 is TGTGCCAGCAGTTTATGGGCCAGGGGGAAGCTTGGCAATCAGCCCCAGCATTTT.

Comments on this clone: The junction and the germline gene differ at one end; a read error may be behind it. This chain joins TRBV7-7 and TRBJ2-3, with TRBD2 identical over 11 bases. The CDR3 consists of 17 residues. CDR1 and CDR2 (germline): SSHAT, FNYEAQ (reference sequence). As DNA, the CDR3 is TGTGCTAGCAGCCCCGGCCTAGCGGGGGGCCCCACAGATACGCAGTATTTT. Its translation: CASSPGLAGGPTDTQYF.

The chain uses TRBV11-3 and TRBJ2-1; tentatively, D is TRBD2 (6 bases). CDR1 is SGHNT, CDR2 YENEEA, per germline. V shed 0 bases and J shed 5 bases, with 14 bases lying between them. The CDR3 runs to 16 residues. The CDR3 spells CASSLDRSPGDNEQFF. DNA for the CDR3: TGTGCCAGCAGCTTAGATAGATCCCCGGGGGACAATGAGCAGTTCTTC.

The rearrangement joins TRBV5-1 to TRBJ1-6, with D maybe TRBD1 (5 bases). CDR1 is SGHRS and CDR2 is YFSETQ in the germline V gene. The CDR3 covers 16 residues. The germline V and J ends were trimmed by 3 bases and 5 bases, with 15 bases remaining between them. The CDR3 DNA sequence: TGCGCCAGCAGCTACTCTACGAGAGGGGATAATTCACCCCTCCACTTT. Translating it yields CASSYSTRGDNSPLHF.

J is TRBJ2-3 and V is TRBV6-5; 10 bases align to TRBD2. The V segment lost 2 bases and the J segment 4 bases; nucleotides outside the gene matches: 3. Germline V gene data show CDR1 as MNHEY and CDR2 as SVGAGI. The CDR3 length is 15 residues. CDR3 residues: CASSYERGGPDTQYF. In nucleotides, the CDR3 is TGTGCCAGCAGTTACGAGCGGGGGGGCCCAGATACGCAGTATTTT.

This chain joins TRBV2 and TRBJ2-7; D is unclear. The V end lost 3 bases, the J end lost 7 bases, and 16 bases lay between the germline ends. Germline values: CDR1 SNHLY, CDR2 FYNNEI. The CDR3 covers 14 residues. The DNA for the CDR3 is TGTGCCAGCAGTGATCTGCCCGAGGCCGGGGAGCAGTACTTC. Protein sequence: CASSDLPEAGEQYF.

V is TRBV30 and J is TRBJ2-7; no clear D gene. The V end lost 7 bases, the J end lost 4 bases, and 11 bases lay between the germline ends. Germline assignment: CDR1 GTSNPN and CDR2 SVGIG (reference sequence). This CDR3 has 11 amino acids. The CDR3: CALTLTYEQYF. The CDR3, as DNA: TGTGCCTTAACCTTGACTTACGAGCAGTACTTC.